These T cell receptor beta chains were read from a single sample in a study of graft-versus-host responses after intestinal transplantation. Data came from immunoSEQ multiplex PCR; TCRdb stores just in-frame clones and leaves some out. The sample has more than 95,000 clones, roughly 92% seen once. Antigen specificity for these receptors is unknown. The sample in question was unstimulated CD4+ T cells sorted from spleen or lymph node cells, obtained before intestinal transplant. Source of these receptors: a human donor who received an intestinal transplant. Each CDR3 is given with its conserved first and last residue. Fields, in order: clone size, V gene, D gene, J gene, CDR3 protein, CDR3 DNA. A D gene is named only where the DNA matches it firmly. The size entry is marked missing in some rows and otherwise reads once, few, many or a size class.

abundance: NA; v_gene: TRBV11-2; d_gene: NA; j_gene: TRBJ2-6; CDR3aa: CASSRGSGANVLTF; CDR3nt: TGTGCCAGCAGCCGGGGCTCTGGGGCCAACGTCCTGACTTTC
abundance: NA; v_gene: TRBV25-1; d_gene: NA; j_gene: TRBJ2-2; CDR3aa: CASSEFGGVGELFF; CDR3nt: TGTGCCAGCAGTGAATTCGGAGGGGTCGGGGAGCTGTTTTTT
abundance: NA; v_gene: TRBV6-1; d_gene: NA; j_gene: TRBJ2-7; CDR3aa: CASSVSQRSYEQYF; CDR3nt: TGTGCCAGCAGTGTCTCTCAGCGGTCCTACGAGCAGTACTTC
abundance: NA; v_gene: TRBV5-1; d_gene: TRBD2; j_gene: TRBJ2-7; CDR3aa: CASSLATSGIVGASYEQYF; CDR3nt: TGCGCCAGCAGCTTGGCGACTAGCGGGATCGTGGGCGCCTCCTACGAGCAGTACTTC
abundance: NA; v_gene: TRBV12-2; d_gene: NA; j_gene: TRBJ2-2; CDR3aa: CASRPPRGGRGTGELFF; CDR3nt: TGTGCAAGTCGGCCCCCCCGAGGCGGGAGGGGCACCGGGGAGCTGTTTTTT
abundance: NA; v_gene: TRBV5-6; d_gene: NA; j_gene: TRBJ2-7; CDR3aa: CASSLGTEQIAYEQYF; CDR3nt: TGTGCCAGCAGCTTGGGGACAGAACAGATAGCCTACGAGCAGTACTTC
abundance: NA; v_gene: TRBV6-6; d_gene: NA; j_gene: TRBJ1-5; CDR3aa: CASSYPLEPQHF; CDR3nt: TGTGCCAGCAGTTACCCGCTAGAGCCCCAGCATTTT
abundance: NA; v_gene: TRBV5-1; d_gene: TRBD1; j_gene: TRBJ1-1; CDR3aa: CASKQGVATGDRITMNTEAFF; CDR3nt: TGCGCCAGCAAACAGGGGGTCGCGACAGGGGACAGAATTACCATGAACACTGAAGCTTTCTTT
abundance: once; v_gene: TRBV5-1; d_gene: TRBD1; j_gene: TRBJ1-4; CDR3aa: CASSSGTGYEKLFF; CDR3nt: TGCGCCAGCAGCTCCGGGACAGGGTACGAAAAACTGTTTTTT
abundance: NA; v_gene: TRBV4-1; d_gene: TRBD1; j_gene: TRBJ1-2; CDR3aa: CASSRQGLDYGYTF; CDR3nt: TGCGCCAGCAGCCGACAGGGATTGGACTATGGCTACACCTTC
abundance: NA; v_gene: TRBV11-2; d_gene: NA; j_gene: TRBJ2-7; CDR3aa: CASSLTMAGVRGEQYF; CDR3nt: TGTGCCAGCAGCTTAACGATGGCAGGGGTAAGAGGCGAGCAGTACTTC
abundance: few; v_gene: TRBV11-3; d_gene: TRBD1; j_gene: TRBJ1-2; CDR3aa: CASSPGGPWGGYTF; CDR3nt: TGTGCCAGCAGCCCAGGGGGCCCCTGGGGAGGCTACACCTTC
abundance: NA; v_gene: TRBV2; d_gene: NA; j_gene: TRBJ2-1; CDR3aa: CASSELGVSYNEQFF; CDR3nt: TGTGCCAGCAGTGAACTCGGAGTCTCCTACAATGAGCAGTTCTTC
abundance: NA; v_gene: TRBV28; d_gene: NA; j_gene: TRBJ1-5; CDR3aa: CASSFSAGRPPQHF; CDR3nt: TGTGCCAGCAGTTTTTCCGCCGGGAGACCGCCCCAGCATTTT
abundance: NA; v_gene: TRBV5-1; d_gene: TRBD1; j_gene: TRBJ1-4; CDR3aa: CASSSGQGRGEKLFF; CDR3nt: TGCGCCAGCAGCTCTGGACAGGGAAGGGGTGAAAAACTGTTTTTT
abundance: once; v_gene: TRBV6-1; d_gene: TRBD2; j_gene: TRBJ2-3; CDR3aa: CASSELAGGGTDTQYF; CDR3nt: TGTGCCAGCAGTGAACTAGCGGGAGGGGGCACAGATACGCAGTATTTT
abundance: NA; v_gene: TRBV5-3; d_gene: TRBD1; j_gene: TRBJ2-7; CDR3aa: CAGGLRTGAHEQYF; CDR3nt: TGTGCCGGAGGCTTAAGGACAGGGGCACACGAGCAGTACTTC
abundance: once; v_gene: TRBV6-5; d_gene: TRBD1; j_gene: TRBJ2-7; CDR3aa: CASSRQGFYEQYF; CDR3nt: TGTGCCAGCAGTAGACAGGGGTTCTACGAGCAGTACTTC
abundance: NA; v_gene: TRBV7-2; d_gene: NA; j_gene: TRBJ2-3; CDR3aa: CASSRSYTDTQYF; CDR3nt: TGTGCCAGCAGCCGGAGCTACACAGATACGCAGTATTTT
abundance: NA; v_gene: TRBV19; d_gene: TRBD2; j_gene: TRBJ2-7; CDR3aa: CASSMRLADHYEQYF; CDR3nt: TGTGCCAGTAGTATGCGACTAGCGGACCACTACGAGCAGTACTTC
abundance: NA; v_gene: TRBV5-1; d_gene: TRBD1; j_gene: TRBJ2-3; CDR3aa: CASSYGQGVRTDTQYF; CDR3nt: TGCGCCAGCAGCTACGGACAGGGGGTAAGGACAGATACGCAGTATTTT
abundance: NA; v_gene: TRBV28; d_gene: TRBD1; j_gene: TRBJ2-7; CDR3aa: CASTPSGTEITYEQYF; CDR3nt: TGTGCCAGCACCCCCTCCGGGACAGAGATAACCTACGAGCAGTACTTC
abundance: NA; v_gene: TRBV6-5; d_gene: TRBD1; j_gene: TRBJ2-7; CDR3aa: CASREQGALSYEQYF; CDR3nt: TGTGCCAGCAGGGAACAGGGGGCACTCTCCTACGAGCAGTACTTC
abundance: once; v_gene: TRBV10-3; d_gene: NA; j_gene: TRBJ2-5; CDR3aa: CAISTQGPGETQYF; CDR3nt: TGTGCCATCAGTACACAGGGTCCAGGAGAGACCCAGTACTTC
abundance: NA; v_gene: TRBV5-1; d_gene: NA; j_gene: TRBJ2-7; CDR3aa: CASSLRQDSYEQYF; CDR3nt: TGCGCCAGCAGCTTGAGGCAGGACTCCTACGAGCAGTACTTC
abundance: NA; v_gene: TRBV5-4; d_gene: NA; j_gene: TRBJ2-7; CDR3aa: CASSSDFYEQYF; CDR3nt: TGTGCCAGCAGCTCCGACTTCTACGAGCAGTACTTC
abundance: NA; v_gene: TRBV27; d_gene: NA; j_gene: TRBJ2-5; CDR3aa: CASTPHRGMETQYF; CDR3nt: TGTGCCAGCACACCCCACCGGGGAATGGAGACCCAGTACTTC
abundance: NA; v_gene: TRBV4-1; d_gene: NA; j_gene: TRBJ2-7; CDR3aa: CASSQDPQAYEQYF; CDR3nt: TGCGCCAGCAGCCAAGATCCACAGGCCTACGAGCAGTACTTC
abundance: NA; v_gene: TRBV5-8; d_gene: TRBD2; j_gene: TRBJ2-2; CDR3aa: CASSSRGLAGGPSSGELFF; CDR3nt: TGTGCCAGCAGCTCCCGAGGACTAGCGGGAGGGCCCTCTAGCGGGGAGCTGTTTTTT
abundance: NA; v_gene: TRBV5-4; d_gene: NA; j_gene: TRBJ2-5; CDR3aa: CASSLRAGYGETQYF; CDR3nt: TGTGCCAGCAGCTTAAGGGCGGGATATGGGGAGACCCAGTACTTC
abundance: NA; v_gene: TRBV4-2; d_gene: NA; j_gene: TRBJ1-5; CDR3aa: CASSRYRENQPQHF; CDR3nt: TGTGCCAGCAGCCGGTACAGGGAAAATCAGCCCCAGCATTTT
abundance: NA; v_gene: TRBV19; d_gene: TRBD2; j_gene: TRBJ2-1; CDR3aa: CASSLGLAAYNEQFF; CDR3nt: TGTGCCAGTAGCTTGGGACTAGCGGCCTACAATGAGCAGTTCTTC
abundance: NA; v_gene: TRBV7-3; d_gene: NA; j_gene: TRBJ2-7; CDR3aa: CASSPADTTLEQYF; CDR3nt: TGTGCCAGCAGCCCGGCGGATACTACGTTGGAGCAGTACTTC
abundance: NA; v_gene: TRBV30; d_gene: TRBD2; j_gene: TRBJ2-2; CDR3aa: CAWWGLFTGELFF; CDR3nt: TGTGCCTGGTGGGGACTATTCACCGGGGAGCTGTTTTTT
abundance: NA; v_gene: TRBV6-6; d_gene: NA; j_gene: TRBJ2-1; CDR3aa: CASGGGHEQFF; CDR3nt: TGTGCCAGCGGGGGCGGCCATGAGCAGTTCTTC